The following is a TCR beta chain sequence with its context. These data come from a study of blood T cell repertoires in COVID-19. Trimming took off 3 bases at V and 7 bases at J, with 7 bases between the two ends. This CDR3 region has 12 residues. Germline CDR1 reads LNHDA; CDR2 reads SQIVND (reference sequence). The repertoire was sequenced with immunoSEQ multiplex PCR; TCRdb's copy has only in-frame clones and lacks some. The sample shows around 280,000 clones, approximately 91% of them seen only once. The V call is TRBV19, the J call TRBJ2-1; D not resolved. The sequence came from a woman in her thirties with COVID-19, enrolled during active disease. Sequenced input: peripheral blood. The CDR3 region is CASSILRNEQFF. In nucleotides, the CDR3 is TGTGCCAGTAGTATTCTAAGAAATGAGCAGTTCTTC.